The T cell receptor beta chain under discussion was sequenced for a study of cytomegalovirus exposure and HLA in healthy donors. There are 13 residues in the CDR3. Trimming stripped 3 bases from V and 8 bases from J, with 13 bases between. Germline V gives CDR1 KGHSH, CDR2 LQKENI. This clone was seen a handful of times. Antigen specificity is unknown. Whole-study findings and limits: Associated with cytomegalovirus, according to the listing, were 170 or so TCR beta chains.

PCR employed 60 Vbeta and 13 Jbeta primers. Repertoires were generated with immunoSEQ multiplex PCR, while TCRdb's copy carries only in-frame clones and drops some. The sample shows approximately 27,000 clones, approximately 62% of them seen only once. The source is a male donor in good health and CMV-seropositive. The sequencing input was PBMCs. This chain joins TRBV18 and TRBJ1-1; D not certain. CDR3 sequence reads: CASSPLEVIEAFF. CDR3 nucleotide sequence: TGTGCCAGCTCACCGTTGGAGGTTATCGAAGCTTTCTTT.